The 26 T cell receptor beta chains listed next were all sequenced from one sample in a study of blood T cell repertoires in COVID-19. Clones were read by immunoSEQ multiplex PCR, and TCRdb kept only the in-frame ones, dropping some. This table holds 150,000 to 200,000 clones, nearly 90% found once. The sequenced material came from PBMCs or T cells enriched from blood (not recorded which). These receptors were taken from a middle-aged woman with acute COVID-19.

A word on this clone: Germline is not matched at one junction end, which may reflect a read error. The CDR3 protein is CASSQGLAGPTVTQYF. The CDR3 nucleotides are TGTGCCAGCAGCCAGGGACTAGCGGGGCCCACAGTTACGCAGTATTTT. The gene calls are TRBV11-3 and TRBJ2-3; TRBD2 agrees at 13 bases. The germline gives CDR1 SGHNT, CDR2 YENEEA. The CDR3 covers 16 residues.

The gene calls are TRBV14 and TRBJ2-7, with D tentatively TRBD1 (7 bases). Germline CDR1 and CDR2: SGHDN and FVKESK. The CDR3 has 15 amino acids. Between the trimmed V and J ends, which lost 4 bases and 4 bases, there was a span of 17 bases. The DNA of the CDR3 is TGTGCCAGCAGCCCGCAGGGGGGACTGGGATACGAGCAGTACTTC. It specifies CASSPQGGLGYEQYF. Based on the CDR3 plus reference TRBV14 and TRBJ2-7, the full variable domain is EAGVTQFPSHSVIEKGQTVTLRCDPISGHDNLYWYRRVMGKEIKFLLHFVKESKQDESGMPNNRFLAERTGGTYSTLKVQPAELEDSGVYFCASSPQGGLGYEQYFGPGTRLTVT.

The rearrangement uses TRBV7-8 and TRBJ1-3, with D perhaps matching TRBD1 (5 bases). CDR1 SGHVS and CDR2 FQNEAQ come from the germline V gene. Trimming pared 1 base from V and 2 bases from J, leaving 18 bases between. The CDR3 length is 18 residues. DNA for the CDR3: TGTGCCAGCAGCTTAGGGATGGGTGTAAAACAGGCTGGAAACACCATATATTTT. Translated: CASSLGMGVKQAGNTIYF.

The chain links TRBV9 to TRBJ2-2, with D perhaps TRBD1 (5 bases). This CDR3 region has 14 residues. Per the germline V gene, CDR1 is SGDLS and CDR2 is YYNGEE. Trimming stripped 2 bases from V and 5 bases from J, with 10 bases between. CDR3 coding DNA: TGTGCCAGCAGCGTCAGGGTGGGGACCGGGGAGCTGTTTTTT. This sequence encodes CASSVRVGTGELFF.

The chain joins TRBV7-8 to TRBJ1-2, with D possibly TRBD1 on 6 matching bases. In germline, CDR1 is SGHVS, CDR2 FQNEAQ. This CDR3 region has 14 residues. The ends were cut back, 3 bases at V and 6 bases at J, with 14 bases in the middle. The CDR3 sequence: CASSLLGQTNGYTF. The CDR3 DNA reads TGTGCCAGCAGCTTGCTCGGACAGACGAATGGCTACACCTTC.

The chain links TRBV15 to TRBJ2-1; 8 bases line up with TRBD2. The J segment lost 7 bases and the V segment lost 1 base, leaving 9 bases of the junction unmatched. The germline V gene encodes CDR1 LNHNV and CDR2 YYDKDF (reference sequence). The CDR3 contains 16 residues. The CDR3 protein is CATSRGRSGGPNEQFF. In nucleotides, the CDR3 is TGTGCCACCAGCAGAGGCCGATCGGGAGGGCCTAATGAGCAGTTCTTC.

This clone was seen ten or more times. The CDR3 DNA is TGTGCCAGCAGTGGAGATGTCACCGGGGAGCTGTTTTTT. It codes for CASSGDVTGELFF. The rearrangement links TRBV6-2 or TRBV6-3 to TRBJ2-2; D gene ambiguous. This CDR3 is built from 13 residues. V shed 5 bases and J shed 4 bases, with 8 bases lying between them. CDR1 is MNHEY and CDR2 is SVGEGT in the germline V gene.

CDR3 loop: CASSHRQGSGPGETQYF. The CDR3 region has the DNA TGTGCCAGCAGCCATAGACAGGGCTCTGGGCCAGGGGAGACCCAGTACTTC. The chain couples TRBV5-6 to TRBJ2-5, with 7 bases matching TRBD1. The CDR3 sequence is 17 residues long. The junction had 17 bases not matched to a gene; V was cut back by 4 bases and J by 5 bases. Germline V gene lookup returns CDR1 SGHDT and CDR2 YYEEEE.

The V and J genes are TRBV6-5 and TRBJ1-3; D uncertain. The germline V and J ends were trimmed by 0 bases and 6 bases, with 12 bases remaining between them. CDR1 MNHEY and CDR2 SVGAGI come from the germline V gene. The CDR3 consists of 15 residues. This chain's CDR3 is CASSYSRRGSNTIYF. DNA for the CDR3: TGTGCCAGCAGTTACTCGAGGCGGGGATCAAACACCATATATTTT.

CDR3 nucleotide sequence: TGCGCCAGCAGCTTTCGGGCGGACGGGAATGGCTACACCTTC. Translation: CASSFRADGNGYTF. The rearrangement joins TRBV5-1 to TRBJ1-2, with D uncertain. Trimming left V 2 bases short and J 6 bases short, with 14 bases between. Germline V gene lookup returns CDR1 SGHRS and CDR2 YFSETQ. This CDR3 is built from 14 residues.

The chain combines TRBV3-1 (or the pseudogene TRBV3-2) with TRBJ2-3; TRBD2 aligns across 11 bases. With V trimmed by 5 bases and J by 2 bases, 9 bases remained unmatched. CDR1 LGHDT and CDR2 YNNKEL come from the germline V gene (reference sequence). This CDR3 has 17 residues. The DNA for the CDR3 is TGTGCCAGCAGCTATAGCGGGAGGGCGGGTCACACAGATACGCAGTATTTT. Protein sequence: CASSYSGRAGHTDTQYF.

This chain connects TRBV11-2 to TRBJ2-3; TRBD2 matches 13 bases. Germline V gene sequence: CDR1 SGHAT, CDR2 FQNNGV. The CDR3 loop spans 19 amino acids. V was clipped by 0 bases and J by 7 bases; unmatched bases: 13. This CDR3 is CASSLDRATSGGYGYTQYF. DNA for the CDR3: TGTGCCAGCAGCTTAGATCGGGCGACTAGCGGGGGGTATGGGTATACGCAGTATTTT. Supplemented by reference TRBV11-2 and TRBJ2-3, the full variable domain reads EAGVAQSPRYKIIEKRQSVAFWCNPISGHATLYWYQQILGQGPKLLIQFQNNGVVDDSQLPKDRFSAERLKGVDSTLKIQPAKLEDSAVYLCASSLDRATSGGYGYTQYFGPGTRLTVL.

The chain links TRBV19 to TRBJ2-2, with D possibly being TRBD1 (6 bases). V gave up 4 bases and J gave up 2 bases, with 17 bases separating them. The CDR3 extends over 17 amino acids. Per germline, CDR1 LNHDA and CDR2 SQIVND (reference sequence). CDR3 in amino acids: CASSTGQLGGNTGELFF. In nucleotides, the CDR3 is TGTGCCAGTAGTACCGGACAGTTAGGCGGTAACACCGGGGAGCTGTTTTTT.

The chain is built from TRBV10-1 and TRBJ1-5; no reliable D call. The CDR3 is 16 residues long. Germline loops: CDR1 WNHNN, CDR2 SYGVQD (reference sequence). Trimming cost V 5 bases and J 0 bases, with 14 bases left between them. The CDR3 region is CASSPTRHGSNQPQHF. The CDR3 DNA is TGCGCCAGCAGTCCCACTCGACACGGTAGCAATCAGCCCCAGCATTTT.

The CDR3 region has the DNA TGTGCCAGCAGCCAAGTGGGCGGGCCAAGCTCCTACGAGCAGTACTTC. Amino acid sequence: CASSQVGGPSSYEQYF. The J gene is TRBJ2-7, the V gene TRBV14, with D perhaps TRBD2 (5 bases). The germline V and J ends were trimmed by 1 base and 0 bases, with 13 bases remaining between them. This CDR3 is 16 amino acids long. The germline CDR1 and CDR2 sequences are SGHDN and FVKESK. Full variable domain (rest looked up from reference TRBV14 and TRBJ2-7): EAGVTQFPSHSVIEKGQTVTLRCDPISGHDNLYWYRRVMGKEIKFLLHFVKESKQDESGMPNNRFLAERTGGTYSTLKVQPAELEDSGVYFCASSQVGGPSSYEQYFGPGTRLTVT.

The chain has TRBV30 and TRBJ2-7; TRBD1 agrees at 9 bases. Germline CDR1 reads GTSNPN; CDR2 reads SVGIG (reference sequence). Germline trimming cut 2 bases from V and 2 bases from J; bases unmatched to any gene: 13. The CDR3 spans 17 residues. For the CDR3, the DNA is TGTGCCTGGAGTCCCCGACGATCCGGGACAGGGACCTACGAGCAGTACTTC. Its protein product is CAWSPRRSGTGTYEQYF.

CDR3 sequence (DNA): TGTGCCAGCAACTCAGCGACAACTAGCTCCTATAATTCACCCCTCCACTTT. It specifies CASNSATTSSYNSPLHF. The rearrangement uses TRBV6-8 and TRBJ1-6; D unclear. The CDR3 has 17 amino acids. V lost 7 bases and J lost 0, with 16 bases in between. Germline loops: CDR1 MNHGY, CDR2 SAAAGT.

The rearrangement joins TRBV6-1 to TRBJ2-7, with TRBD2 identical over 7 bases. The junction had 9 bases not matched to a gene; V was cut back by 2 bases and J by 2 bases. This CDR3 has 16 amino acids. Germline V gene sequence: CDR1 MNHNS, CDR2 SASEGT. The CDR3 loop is CASSEFWGGPTYEQYF. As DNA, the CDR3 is TGTGCCAGCAGTGAATTCTGGGGAGGGCCGACCTACGAGCAGTACTTC.

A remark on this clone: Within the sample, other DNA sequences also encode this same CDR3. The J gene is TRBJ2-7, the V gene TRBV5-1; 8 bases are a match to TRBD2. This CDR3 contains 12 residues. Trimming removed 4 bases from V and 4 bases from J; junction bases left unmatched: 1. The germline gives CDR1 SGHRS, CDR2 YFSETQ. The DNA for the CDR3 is TGCGCCAGCAGCCGGGAGGGGTACGAGCAGTACTTC. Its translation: CASSREGYEQYF.

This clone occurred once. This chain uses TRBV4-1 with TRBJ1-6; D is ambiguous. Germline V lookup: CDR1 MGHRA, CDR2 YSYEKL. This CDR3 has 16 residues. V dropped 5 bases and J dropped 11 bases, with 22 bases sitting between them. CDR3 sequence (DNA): TGCGCCAGCAGCTATCAATGGCGCGGGCTCGACACACCCCTCCACTTT. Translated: CASSYQWRGLDTPLHF.

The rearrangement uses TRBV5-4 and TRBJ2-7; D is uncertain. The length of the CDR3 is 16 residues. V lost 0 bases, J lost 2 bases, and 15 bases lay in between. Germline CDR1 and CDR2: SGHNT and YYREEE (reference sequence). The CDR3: CASSLGPPGLTYEQYF. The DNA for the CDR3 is TGTGCCAGCAGCTTGGGTCCCCCAGGCCTGACCTACGAGCAGTACTTC.

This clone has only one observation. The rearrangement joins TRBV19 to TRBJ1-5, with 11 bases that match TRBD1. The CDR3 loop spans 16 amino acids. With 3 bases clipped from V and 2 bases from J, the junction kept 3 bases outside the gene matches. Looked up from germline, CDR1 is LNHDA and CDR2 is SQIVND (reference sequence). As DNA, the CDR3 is TGTGCCAGTAGTATTGGGACAGGGGGAGGCAATCAGCCCCAGCATTTT. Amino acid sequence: CASSIGTGGGNQPQHF.

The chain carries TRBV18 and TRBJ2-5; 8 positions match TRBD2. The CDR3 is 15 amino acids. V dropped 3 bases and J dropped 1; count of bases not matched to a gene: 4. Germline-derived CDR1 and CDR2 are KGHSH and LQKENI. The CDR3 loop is CASSPLAGPQETQYF. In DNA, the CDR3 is TGTGCCAGCTCACCCCTAGCGGGCCCCCAAGAGACCCAGTACTTC. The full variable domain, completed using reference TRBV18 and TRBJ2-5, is NAGVMQNPRHLVRRRGQEARLRCSPMKGHSHVYWYRQLPEEGLKFMVYLQKENIIDESGMPKERFSAEFPKEGPSILRIQQVVRGDSAAYFCASSPLAGPQETQYFGPGTRLLVL.

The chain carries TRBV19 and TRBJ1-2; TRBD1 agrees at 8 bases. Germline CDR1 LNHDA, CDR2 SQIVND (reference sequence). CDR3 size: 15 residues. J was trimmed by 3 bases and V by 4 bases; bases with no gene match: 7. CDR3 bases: TGTGCCAGTAGTACAGGGGGCACGTCCCACTATGGCTACACCTTC. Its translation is CASSTGGTSHYGYTF. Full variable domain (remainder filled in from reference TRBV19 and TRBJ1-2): DGGITQSPKYLFRKEGQNVTLSCEQNLNHDAMYWYRQDPGQGLRLIYYSQIVNDFQKGDIAEGYSVSREKKESFPLTVTSAQKNPTAFYLCASSTGGTSHYGYTFGSGTRLTVV.

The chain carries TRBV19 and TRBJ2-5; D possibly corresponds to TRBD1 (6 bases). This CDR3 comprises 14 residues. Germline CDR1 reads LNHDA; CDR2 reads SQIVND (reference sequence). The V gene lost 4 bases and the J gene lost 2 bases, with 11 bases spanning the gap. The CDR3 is CASSTGQKQETQYF. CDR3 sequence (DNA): TGTGCCAGTAGTACCGGACAGAAACAAGAGACCCAGTACTTC. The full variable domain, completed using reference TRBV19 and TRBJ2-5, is DGGITQSPKYLFRKEGQNVTLSCEQNLNHDAMYWYRQDPGQGLRLIYYSQIVNDFQKGDIAEGYSVSREKKESFPLTVTSAQKNPTAFYLCASSTGQKQETQYFGPGTRLLVL.

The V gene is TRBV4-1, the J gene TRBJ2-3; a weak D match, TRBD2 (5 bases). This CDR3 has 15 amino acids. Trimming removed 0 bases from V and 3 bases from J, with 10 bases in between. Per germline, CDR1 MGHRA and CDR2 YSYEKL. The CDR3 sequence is CASSQDTSWTDTQYF. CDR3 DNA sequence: TGCGCCAGCAGCCAAGATACTAGTTGGACAGATACGCAGTATTTT.